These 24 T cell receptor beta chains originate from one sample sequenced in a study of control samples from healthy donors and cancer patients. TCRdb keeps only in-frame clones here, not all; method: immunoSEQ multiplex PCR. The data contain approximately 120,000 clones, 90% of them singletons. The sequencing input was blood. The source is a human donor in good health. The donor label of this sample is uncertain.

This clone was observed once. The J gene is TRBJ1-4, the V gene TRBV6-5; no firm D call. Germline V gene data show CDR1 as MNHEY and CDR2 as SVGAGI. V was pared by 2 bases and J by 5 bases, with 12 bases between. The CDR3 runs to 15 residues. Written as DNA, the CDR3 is TGTGCCAGCAGTTACGGTTCAAGCATGAATGAAAAACTGTTTTTT. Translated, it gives CASSYGSSMNEKLFF.

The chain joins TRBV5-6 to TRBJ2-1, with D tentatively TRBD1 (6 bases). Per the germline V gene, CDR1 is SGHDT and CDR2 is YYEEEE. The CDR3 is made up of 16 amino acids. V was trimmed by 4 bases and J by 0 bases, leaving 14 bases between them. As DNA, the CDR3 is TGTGCCAGCAGCCGCGGCAGGGGCAGCTCCTACAATGAGCAGTTCTTC. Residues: CASSRGRGSSYNEQFF.

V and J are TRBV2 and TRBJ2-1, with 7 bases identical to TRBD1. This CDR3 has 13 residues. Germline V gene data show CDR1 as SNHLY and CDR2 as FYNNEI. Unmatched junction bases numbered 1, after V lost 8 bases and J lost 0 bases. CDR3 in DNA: TGTGCCAGCTGGGACAGCTCCTACAATGAGCAGTTCTTC. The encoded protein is CASWDSSYNEQFF.

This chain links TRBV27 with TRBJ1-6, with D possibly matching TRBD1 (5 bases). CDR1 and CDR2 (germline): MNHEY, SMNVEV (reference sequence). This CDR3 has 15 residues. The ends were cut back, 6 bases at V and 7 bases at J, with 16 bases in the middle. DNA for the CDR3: TGTGCCAGCAGGACGGGGGGACGGAGAAATTCACCCCTCCACTTT. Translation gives CASRTGGRRNSPLHF.

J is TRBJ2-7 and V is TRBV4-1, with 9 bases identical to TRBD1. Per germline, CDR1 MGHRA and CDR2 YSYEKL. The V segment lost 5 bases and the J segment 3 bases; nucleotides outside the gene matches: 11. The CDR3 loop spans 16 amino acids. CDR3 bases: TGCGCCAGCAGCGGACCCCGGGACAGGGTATTCTACGAGCAGTACGTC. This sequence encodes CASSGPRDRVFYEQYV.

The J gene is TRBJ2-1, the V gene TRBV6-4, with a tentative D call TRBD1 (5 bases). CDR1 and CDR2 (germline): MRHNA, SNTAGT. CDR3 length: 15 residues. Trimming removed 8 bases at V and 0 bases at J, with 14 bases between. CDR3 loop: CASGKTESSYNEQFF. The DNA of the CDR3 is TGTGCCAGCGGAAAGACAGAGAGCTCCTACAATGAGCAGTTCTTC.

The CDR3 bases are TGTGCCAGCAGTGAAGCGGAGACAGATACGCAGTATTTT. It translates to CASSEAETDTQYF. This chain links TRBV6-1 with TRBJ2-3, with D unresolved. Germline values: CDR1 MNHNS, CDR2 SASEGT. The ends were cut back, 0 bases at V and 3 bases at J, with 4 bases in the middle. The CDR3 runs to 13 residues.

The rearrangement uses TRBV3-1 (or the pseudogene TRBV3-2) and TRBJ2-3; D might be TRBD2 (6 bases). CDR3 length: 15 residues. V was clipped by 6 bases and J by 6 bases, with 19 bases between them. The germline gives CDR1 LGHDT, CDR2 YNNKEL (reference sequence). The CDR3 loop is CASSHSGLGGDTQYF. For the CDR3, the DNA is TGTGCCAGCAGTCATAGCGGATTGGGTGGGGATACGCAGTATTTT.

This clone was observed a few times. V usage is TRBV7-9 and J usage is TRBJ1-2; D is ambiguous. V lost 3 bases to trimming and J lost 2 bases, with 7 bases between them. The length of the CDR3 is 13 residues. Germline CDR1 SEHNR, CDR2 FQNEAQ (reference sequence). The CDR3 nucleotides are TGTGCCAGCAGCTTGGGTAACAACTATGGCTACACCTTC. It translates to CASSLGNNYGYTF.

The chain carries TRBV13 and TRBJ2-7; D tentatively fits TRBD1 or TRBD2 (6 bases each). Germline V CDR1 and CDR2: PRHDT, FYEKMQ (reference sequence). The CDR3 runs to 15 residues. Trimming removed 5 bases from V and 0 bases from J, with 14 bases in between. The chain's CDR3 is CASSPGAPSSYEQYF. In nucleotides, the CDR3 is TGTGCCAGCAGCCCGGGGGCTCCCAGCTCCTACGAGCAGTACTTC.

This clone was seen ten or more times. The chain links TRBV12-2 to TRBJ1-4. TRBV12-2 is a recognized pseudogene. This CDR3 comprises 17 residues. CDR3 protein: CASRKGTDRFLNEKLFF. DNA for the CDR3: TGTGCAAGTCGTAAAGGGACGGATCGGTTTCTCAATGAAAAACTGTTTTTT.

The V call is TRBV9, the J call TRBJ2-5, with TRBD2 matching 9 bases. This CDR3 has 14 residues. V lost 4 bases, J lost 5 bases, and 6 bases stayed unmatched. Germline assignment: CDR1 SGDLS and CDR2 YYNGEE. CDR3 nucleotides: TGTGCCAGCAGCAGTAGCGGGGGCCGGGAGACCCAGTACTTC. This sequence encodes CASSSSGGRETQYF.

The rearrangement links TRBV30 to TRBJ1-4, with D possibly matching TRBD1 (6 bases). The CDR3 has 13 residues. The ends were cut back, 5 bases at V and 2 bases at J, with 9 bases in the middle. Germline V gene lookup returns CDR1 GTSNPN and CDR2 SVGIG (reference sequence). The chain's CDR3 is CAWAQGTNEKLFF. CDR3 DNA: TGTGCCTGGGCTCAGGGGACTAATGAAAAACTGTTTTTT. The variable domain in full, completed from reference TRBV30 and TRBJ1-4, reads SQTIHQWPATLVQPVGSPLSLECTVEGTSNPNLYWYRQAAGRGLQLLFYSVGIGQISSEVPQNLSASRPQDRQFILSSKKLLLSDSGFYLCAWAQGTNEKLFFGSGTQLSVL.

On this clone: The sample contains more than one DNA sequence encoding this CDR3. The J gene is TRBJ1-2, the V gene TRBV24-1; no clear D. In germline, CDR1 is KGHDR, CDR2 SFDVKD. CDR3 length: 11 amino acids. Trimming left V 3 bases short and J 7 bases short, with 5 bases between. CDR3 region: CATSDLRGYTF. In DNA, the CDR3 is TGTGCCACCAGTGATCTACGTGGCTACACCTTC.

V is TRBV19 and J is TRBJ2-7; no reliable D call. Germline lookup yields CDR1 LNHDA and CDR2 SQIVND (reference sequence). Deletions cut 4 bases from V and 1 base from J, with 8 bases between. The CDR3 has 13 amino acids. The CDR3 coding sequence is TGTGCCAGTAGTAAGGGAAATTCCTACGAGCAGTACTTC. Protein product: CASSKGNSYEQYF.

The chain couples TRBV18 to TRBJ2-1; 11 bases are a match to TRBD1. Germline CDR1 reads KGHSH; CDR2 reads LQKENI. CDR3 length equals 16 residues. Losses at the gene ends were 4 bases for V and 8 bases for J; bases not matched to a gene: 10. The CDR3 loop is CASSHLGQGDFDEQFF. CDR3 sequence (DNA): TGTGCCAGCTCACACCTGGGACAGGGGGATTTTGATGAGCAGTTCTTC.

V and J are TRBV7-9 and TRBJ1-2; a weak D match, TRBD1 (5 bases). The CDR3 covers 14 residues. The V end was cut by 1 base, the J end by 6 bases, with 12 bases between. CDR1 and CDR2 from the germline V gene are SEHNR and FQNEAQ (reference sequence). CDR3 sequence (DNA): TGTGCCAGCAGCTTAGAGACAGATGGTGATGGCTACACCTTC. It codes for CASSLETDGDGYTF.

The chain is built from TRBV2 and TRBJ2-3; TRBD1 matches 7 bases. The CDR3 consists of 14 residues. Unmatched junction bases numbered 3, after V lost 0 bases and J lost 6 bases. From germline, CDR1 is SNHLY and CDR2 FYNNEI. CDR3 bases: TGTGCCAGCAGTGAAGCGATCAGGGGGGATACGCAGTATTTT. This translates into CASSEAIRGDTQYF. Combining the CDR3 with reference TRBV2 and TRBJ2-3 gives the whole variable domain EPEVTQTPSHQVTQMGQEVILRCVPISNHLYFYWYRQILGQKVEFLVSFYNNEISEKSEIFDDQFSVERPDGSNFTLKIRSTKLEDSAMYFCASSEAIRGDTQYFGPGTRLTVL.

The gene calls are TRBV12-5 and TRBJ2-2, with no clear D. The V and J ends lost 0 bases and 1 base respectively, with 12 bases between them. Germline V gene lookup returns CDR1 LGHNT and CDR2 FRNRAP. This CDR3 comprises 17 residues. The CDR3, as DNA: TGTGCTAGTGGTTTGGTAAGCAGCCTGCGGAACACCGGGGAGCTGTTTTTT. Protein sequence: CASGLVSSLRNTGELFF. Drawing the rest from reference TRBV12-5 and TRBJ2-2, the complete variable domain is DARVTQTPRHKVTEMGQEVTMRCQPILGHNTVFWYRQTMMQGLELLAYFRNRAPLDDSGMPKDRFSAEMPDATLATLKIQPSEPRDSAVYFCASGLVSSLRNTGELFFGEGSRLTVL.

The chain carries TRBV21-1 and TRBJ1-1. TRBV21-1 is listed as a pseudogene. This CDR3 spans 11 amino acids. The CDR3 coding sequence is TGTGCCAGCAGCAAAGGGGGAAGAGCTTTCTTT. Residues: CASSKGGRAFF.

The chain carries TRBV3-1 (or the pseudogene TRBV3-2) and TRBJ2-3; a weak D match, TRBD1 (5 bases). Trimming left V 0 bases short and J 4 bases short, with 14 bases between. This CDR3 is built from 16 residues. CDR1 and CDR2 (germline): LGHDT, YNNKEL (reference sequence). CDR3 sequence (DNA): TGTGCCAGCAGCCAAGATGTTCAGGGAAGGGCAGATACGCAGTATTTT. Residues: CASSQDVQGRADTQYF.

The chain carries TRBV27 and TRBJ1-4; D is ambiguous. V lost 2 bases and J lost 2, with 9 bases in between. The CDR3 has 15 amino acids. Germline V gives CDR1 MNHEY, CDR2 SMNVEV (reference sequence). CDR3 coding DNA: TGTGCCAGCAGTTTAGTGGGCTCGACTAATGAAAAACTGTTTTTT. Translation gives CASSLVGSTNEKLFF.

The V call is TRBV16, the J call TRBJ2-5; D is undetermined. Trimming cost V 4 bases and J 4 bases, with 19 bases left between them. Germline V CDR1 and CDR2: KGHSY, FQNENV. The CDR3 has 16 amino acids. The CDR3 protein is CASSRLGPDSGETQYF. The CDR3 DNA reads TGTGCCAGCAGCCGTCTTGGTCCCGACTCGGGAGAGACCCAGTACTTC.

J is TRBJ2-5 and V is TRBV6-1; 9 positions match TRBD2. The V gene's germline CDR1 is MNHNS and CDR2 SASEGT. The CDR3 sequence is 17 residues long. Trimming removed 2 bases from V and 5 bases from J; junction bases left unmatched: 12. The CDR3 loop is CASSEISGTSFGETQYF. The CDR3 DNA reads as TGTGCCAGCAGTGAAATTTCCGGGACTAGCTTCGGGGAGACCCAGTACTTC.